The 30 T cell receptor beta chains listed next were all sequenced from one sample in a study of blood T cell repertoires in COVID-19. TCRdb's copy holds only in-frame clones and misses some; the assay was immunoSEQ multiplex PCR. The repertoire holds 390,000 or so clones, with roughly nine tenths as singletons. The sequenced sample consisted of PBMCs or T cells enriched from blood (not recorded which). Receptor source: a man between 18 and 29 years old who had recovered from COVID-19.

The J gene is TRBJ2-2, the V gene TRBV5-1, with D maybe TRBD1 (6 bases). The V gene lost 1 base and the J gene lost 3 bases, with 10 bases spanning the gap. There are 15 residues in the CDR3. Germline CDR1 is SGHRS and CDR2 is YFSETQ. CDR3 sequence: CASSLLQGDTGELFF. Here the CDR3 DNA reads TGCGCCAGCAGCTTGTTACAGGGAGACACCGGGGAGCTGTTTTTT.

J is TRBJ2-5 and V is TRBV2, with 8 positions matching TRBD2. The CDR3 extends over 13 amino acids. Germline V gene lookup returns CDR1 SNHLY and CDR2 FYNNEI. V dropped 8 bases and J dropped 4; count of bases not matched to a gene: 6. CDR3 in DNA: TGTGCCAGCCGGGGGGGCGAGATAGAGACCCAGTACTTC. Its protein is CASRGGEIETQYF.

In this sample, this clone turned up a few times. This same CDR3 is encoded by further DNA sequences in the sample. The V and J genes are TRBV18 and TRBJ1-1, with 7 bases lining up with TRBD1. The trim removed 3 bases at V and 3 bases at J, leaving 1 base unmatched. CDR1 and CDR2 from the germline V gene are KGHSH and LQKENI. The length of the CDR3 is 13 residues. CDR3 region: CASSPQGDTEAFF. CDR3 sequence (DNA): TGTGCCAGCTCACCCCAGGGGGACACTGAAGCTTTCTTT.

The chain employs TRBV28 and TRBJ1-2; 9 positions match TRBD1. The CDR3 is made up of 14 amino acids. The V gene end was trimmed by 3 bases and the J gene end by 9 bases; junction bases not matched to a gene: 8. Germline CDR1 is MDHEN and CDR2 is SYDVKM. The CDR3 loop reads CASSFGGTGFRYTF. CDR3 DNA sequence: TGTGCCAGCAGTTTTGGTGGGACAGGGTTTCGCTACACCTTC.

This clone appeared a few times. V usage is TRBV19 and J usage is TRBJ2-2; 7 bases are shared with TRBD1. CDR3 length equals 14 residues. Trimming cost V 5 bases and J 7 bases; bases outside gene matches: 7. The germline gives CDR1 LNHDA, CDR2 SQIVND (reference sequence). Here the CDR3 DNA reads TGTGCCAGTAGTCGACAGGGTTCTAACGGGGAGCTGTTTTTT. It is translated as CASSRQGSNGELFF.

The chain employs TRBV6-4 and TRBJ2-3; no definite D call. The germline V gene encodes CDR1 MRHNA and CDR2 SNTAGT. The CDR3 totals 15 residues. V was pared by 7 bases and J by 0 bases, with 14 bases between. CDR3 in DNA: TGTGCCAGCAAGAACAGTTACTCTAGCACAGATACGCAGTATTTT. This encodes CASKNSYSSTDTQYF.

The V and J genes are TRBV2 and TRBJ2-2, with 8 bases fitting TRBD2. V lost 2 bases to trimming and J lost 3 bases; unmatched junction nucleotides: 8. This CDR3 spans 17 amino acids. CDR1 is SNHLY, CDR2 FYNNEI, per germline. The CDR3 DNA reads TGTGCCAGCAGTGAAAGTTTAGCGGGAAAGTACACCGGGGAGCTGTTTTTT. Translating it yields CASSESLAGKYTGELFF.

This chain links TRBV3-1 (or the pseudogene TRBV3-2) with TRBJ2-1; 8 bases fit TRBD2. This CDR3 region has 19 residues. CDR1 and CDR2 from the germline V gene are LGHDT and YNNKEL (reference sequence). J gave up 5 bases and V 1 base, and 16 bases lay outside the gene matches. Written as DNA, the CDR3 is TGTGCCAGCAGCCAAGTTCTGCCAGGGCTAGCGGGTATTAACAATGAGCAGTTCTTC. Its protein product is CASSQVLPGLAGINNEQFF.

The V and J genes are TRBV10-1 and TRBJ1-1; weak D call: TRBD1 (5 bases). With 9 bases removed from V and 7 bases from J, the gap between germline ends came to 27 bases. This CDR3 comprises 16 residues. Germline V gives CDR1 WNHNN, CDR2 SYGVQD (reference sequence). The DNA of the CDR3 is TGCGCCAGGGGGGGGGAGGGTAAGGCTCTTCCAATTGAAGCTTTCTTT. Encoded protein: CARGGEGKALPIEAFF.

The chain combines TRBV7-9 with TRBJ1-5, with 8 positions matching TRBD1. The germline V gene encodes CDR1 SEHNR and CDR2 FQNEAQ (reference sequence). V was clipped by 4 bases and J by 1 base; unmatched bases: 9. The CDR3 spans 17 residues. In DNA form, the CDR3 reads TGTGCCAGCAGCTCTACCGGGACAGGAGGAAGCAATCAGCCCCAGCATTTT. This encodes CASSSTGTGGSNQPQHF.

This clone showed up just a few times. The rearrangement uses TRBV7-8 and TRBJ1-4; D is perhaps TRBD1 (6 bases). The CDR3 is made up of 16 amino acids. Trimming cost V 5 bases and J 0 bases, with 13 bases left between them. CDR1 is SGHVS, CDR2 FQNEAQ, per germline. CDR3 in amino acids: CASSPGTQATNEKLFF. Here the CDR3 DNA reads TGTGCCAGCAGCCCCGGGACACAAGCAACTAATGAAAAACTGTTTTTT.

The chain combines TRBV27 with TRBJ2-7; 7 bases map to TRBD1. The CDR3 runs 15 residues. Trimming removed 3 bases from V and 3 bases from J; junction bases left unmatched: 8. Germline V gene lookup returns CDR1 MNHEY and CDR2 SMNVEV (reference sequence). The CDR3 DNA follows: TGTGCCAGCAGTTTCGCCCGGGACAGAGGCTACGAGCAGTACTTC. This sequence encodes CASSFARDRGYEQYF.

The chain employs TRBV7-3 and TRBJ2-2; D uncertain. CDR3 length: 14 amino acids. V was pared by 6 bases and J by 3 bases, with 11 bases between. Germline values: CDR1 SGHTA, CDR2 FQGTGA. In DNA, the CDR3 is TGTGCCAGCAGGTCCGGTTCCGACACCGGGGAGCTGTTTTTT. Translating it yields CASRSGSDTGELFF.

V gene TRBV27 combines with J gene TRBJ2-7; 7 bases line up with TRBD1. CDR1 is MNHEY and CDR2 is SMNVEV in the germline V gene (reference sequence). The CDR3 has 15 amino acids. With 0 bases clipped from V and 2 bases from J, the junction kept 4 bases outside the gene matches. CDR3 loop: CASSLSWQGAYEQYF. CDR3 coding DNA: TGTGCCAGCAGTTTATCCTGGCAGGGGGCCTACGAGCAGTACTTC.

A single count supports this clone. The rearrangement uses TRBV2 and TRBJ2-3; tentative D call: TRBD1 (7 bases). This CDR3 is 16 amino acids long. Deletions cut 6 bases from V and 5 bases from J, with 21 bases between. In germline, CDR1 is SNHLY, CDR2 FYNNEI. The CDR3 loop is CASRQGIFIAEDTQYF. As DNA, the CDR3 is TGTGCCAGCAGACAGGGGATATTTATAGCGGAAGATACGCAGTATTTT.

The chain links TRBV19 to TRBJ2-2, with D tentatively TRBD1 (5 bases). CDR3 length: 14 amino acids. The germline V and J ends were trimmed by 6 bases and 7 bases, with 15 bases remaining between them. Germline V gives CDR1 LNHDA, CDR2 SQIVND (reference sequence). The CDR3 DNA sequence: TGTGCCAGTAGCAGATACCAGGGTATCGGGGAGCTGTTTTTT. This gives the protein CASSRYQGIGELFF.

This chain joins TRBV7-6 and TRBJ1-2; D uncertain. From germline, CDR1 is SGHVS and CDR2 FNYEAQ. Trimming pared 2 bases from V and 4 bases from J, leaving 20 bases between. The CDR3 sequence is 17 residues long. CDR3 region: CASSLTRGADRGYGYTF. CDR3 nucleotides: TGTGCCAGCAGCTTAACTCGGGGAGCAGATCGGGGCTATGGCTACACCTTC.

The CDR3 bases are TGTGCCAGCAGGGCAGGCTCCTACGAGCAGTACTTC. Translated: CASRAGSYEQYF. V and J are TRBV7-9 and TRBJ2-7; D gene uncertain. This CDR3 is built from 12 residues. Germline V gives CDR1 SEHNR, CDR2 FQNEAQ (reference sequence). Trimming shortened V by 6 bases and J by 0 bases, and 6 bases separated the two germline ends. Complete variable domain (other parts from reference TRBV7-9 and TRBJ2-7): DTGVSQNPRHKITKRGQNVTFRCDPISEHNRLYWYRQTLGQGPEFLTYFQNEAQLEKSRLLSDRFSAERPKGSFSTLEIQRTEQGDSAMYLCASRAGSYEQYFGPGTRLTVT.

This chain connects TRBV2 to TRBJ2-3, with 7 nucleotides matching TRBD2. Trimming removed 7 bases from V and 4 bases from J; junction bases left unmatched: 11. From germline, CDR1 is SNHLY and CDR2 FYNNEI. This CDR3 is built from 15 residues. The CDR3 DNA is TGTGCCAGCAAATGGGGAGGGCCGAGCGCAGATACGCAGTATTTT. Translating it yields CASKWGGPSADTQYF.

On this clone itself: A junction boundary mismatches the germline segment, possibly from a read error. The chain carries TRBV4-2 and TRBJ2-3; TRBD1 matches at 7 bases. In germline, CDR1 is LGHNA, CDR2 YNFKEQ. The CDR3 covers 19 residues. In DNA form, the CDR3 reads TGTGCCAGCAGCAAAGACGCTGGGAGAGGGGGCTTATTTCGAGATACGCAGTATTTT. Its protein is CASSKDAGRGGLFRDTQYF.

V and J are TRBV9 and TRBJ2-3; 7 positions match TRBD2. This CDR3 is built from 15 residues. Germline V gene lookup returns CDR1 SGDLS and CDR2 YYNGEE. The V and J ends lost 4 bases and 7 bases, in that order; junction bases with no gene match: 12. This chain's CDR3 is CASSPPQRGKNTQYF. CDR3 sequence (DNA): TGTGCCAGCAGCCCCCCCCAGCGGGGTAAAAATACGCAGTATTTT.

This chain joins TRBV5-5 and TRBJ2-7; TRBD2 matches at 14 bases. J gave up 0 bases and V 2 bases, and 10 bases lay outside the gene matches. The germline V gene encodes CDR1 SGHKS and CDR2 YYEKEE (reference sequence). CDR3 length: 19 residues. This chain's CDR3 is CASSFRTSGGPVLSYEQYF. CDR3 coding DNA: TGTGCCAGCAGCTTTCGGACTAGCGGGGGGCCCGTCCTCTCCTACGAGCAGTACTTC. Drawing the rest from reference TRBV5-5 and TRBJ2-7, the complete variable domain is DAGVTQSPTHLIKTRGQQVTLRCSPISGHKSVSWYQQVLGQGPQFIFQYYEKEERGRGNFPDRFSARQFPNYSSELNVNALLLGDSALYLCASSFRTSGGPVLSYEQYFGPGTRLTVT.

The gene calls are TRBV12-3 or TRBV12-4 and TRBJ1-6; TRBD1 is a possible D gene (5 bases). This CDR3 spans 13 amino acids. The germline V and J ends were trimmed by 6 bases and 7 bases, with 10 bases remaining between them. CDR3 coding DNA: TGTGCCAGCAGGTCAGGGCCGAATTCACCCCTCCACTTT. This gives the protein CASRSGPNSPLHF.

Written as DNA, the CDR3 is TGTGCCAGCAGCCAAGATCCGGACAGGGTCTTTTCACCCCTCCACTTT. It yields the protein CASSQDPDRVFSPLHF. The chain carries TRBV4-2 and TRBJ1-6; 8 nucleotides agree with TRBD1. Germline loops: CDR1 LGHNA, CDR2 YNFKEQ. The CDR3 is made up of 16 amino acids. Trimming at V came to 0 bases and at J to 9 bases, leaving 7 bases not matched to a gene.

The rearrangement joins TRBV5-5 to TRBJ1-6; a weak D match, TRBD1 (6 bases). Trimming shortened V by 5 bases and J by 7 bases, and 22 bases separated the two germline ends. Germline V gives CDR1 SGHKS, CDR2 YYEKEE (reference sequence). The CDR3 is 17 amino acids. CDR3 in amino acids: CASSPDGRGTLNSPLHF. The CDR3 DNA reads TGTGCCAGCAGTCCGGACGGTAGGGGGACCTTAAATTCACCCCTCCACTTT.

The V call is TRBV16, the J call TRBJ1-2, with 8 bases fitting TRBD1. V shed 2 bases, J shed 8 bases, and the junction held 10 bases outside the gene matches. The CDR3 loop spans 15 amino acids. Per the germline V gene, CDR1 is KGHSY and CDR2 is FQNENV. For the CDR3, the DNA is TGTGCCAGCAGCCAAACTCCGGGACAGGTTGAAGGCTACACCTTC. This translates into CASSQTPGQVEGYTF.

The chain is built from TRBV2 and TRBJ1-3; D gene unclear. Trimming left V 7 bases short and J 0 bases short, with 13 bases between. Germline V gene sequence: CDR1 SNHLY, CDR2 FYNNEI. The CDR3 loop spans 15 amino acids. CDR3 residues: CASTQMAHSGNTIYF. As DNA, the CDR3 is TGTGCCAGCACCCAAATGGCTCACTCTGGAAACACCATATATTTT.

V is TRBV19 and J is TRBJ2-5; the D gene is possibly TRBD1 (7 bases). The CDR3 contains 19 residues. Germline assignment: CDR1 LNHDA and CDR2 SQIVND (reference sequence). The V end lost 1 base, the J end lost 10 bases, and 31 bases lay between the germline ends. Here the CDR3 reads CASSIAGTDLRARWGDQYF. The CDR3 coding sequence is TGTGCCAGTAGTATAGCCGGGACAGATCTGCGAGCCAGATGGGGGGACCAGTACTTC.

This clone appeared a few times. V and J are TRBV3-1 (or the pseudogene TRBV3-2) and TRBJ2-7; 7 bases agree with TRBD1. The J segment lost 2 bases and the V segment lost 2 bases, leaving 9 bases of the junction unmatched. The CDR3 runs 16 residues. Germline V gene sequence: CDR1 LGHDT, CDR2 YNNKEL (reference sequence). In DNA, the CDR3 is TGTGCCAGCAGCCAATATGCCGGGACAGAACCCTACGAGCAGTACTTC. It codes for CASSQYAGTEPYEQYF.

The rearrangement uses TRBV21-1 and TRBJ2-7; the D segment call TRBD1 is taken from the table without a DNA check. TRBV21-1 counts as a pseudogene. CDR3 length equals 15 residues. The CDR3 nucleotides read TGTGCCAGCAGCATCCGGACAGGGGGCTCCTACGAGCAGTACTTC. It specifies CASSIRTGGSYEQYF.